The table lists the clone carrying this TCR beta chain with a few counts. Antigen specificity is unknown. TCRdb analysed the 5' RACE reads with MiXCR anew, one entry per CDR3 protein. The repertoire holds about 250,000 distinct CDR3 sequences, with approximately 24% as singletons. This sample was included in a study of CD8 T cells in ankylosing spondylitis. Findings and caveats of the study: There were earlier reports of some motif variants in reactive arthritis synovial fluid and blood. Significant enrichment of disease-linked clones was reported in matched ankylosing spondylitis synovial fluid.

This TCR was sampled from a male donor with ankylosing spondylitis or in good health (not recorded which). Sequenced: blood, either unsorted or a sorted T cell fraction (not recorded which).

CDR3 protein: CASSPRRPRSYEQYF. The CDR3 DNA reads as TGTGCCAGCAGCCCCCGTCGGCCCCGCTCCTACGAGCAGTACTTC. J is TRBJ2-7 and V is TRBV3-1, with D unclear. V was pared by 4 bases and J by 0 bases, with 13 bases between. This CDR3 is built from 15 residues. The germline CDR1 and CDR2 sequences are LGHDT and YNNKEL (reference sequence).